Below are 13 T cell receptor beta chains sequenced from a single sample in a study of CD8 T cells in Susac syndrome. Roughly 0.5 to 1 ug RNA was reverse transcribed with random hexamers. From the immunoSEQ multiplex PCR reads, TCRdb called clonotypes with MiXCR, one entry per CDR3 protein. The sample has around 130,000 distinct CDR3 sequences, less than 95% seen once. Sample: CD4+ T cells from PBMCs. These receptors were collected from a human donor in good health.

The J gene is TRBJ2-7, the V gene TRBV3-1; D is possibly TRBD2 (6 bases). The germline V gene encodes CDR1 LGHDT and CDR2 YNNKEL (reference sequence). The germline V and J ends were trimmed by 1 base and 3 bases, with 13 bases remaining between them. This CDR3 comprises 15 residues. The CDR3 nucleotides read TGTGCCAGCAGCCAAGCTTCCAGGGAGGTCTACGAGCAGTACTTC. Translated, it gives CASSQASREVYEQYF.

The rearrangement uses TRBV3-1 and TRBJ2-1; 7 nucleotides align to TRBD2. Germline CDR1 and CDR2: LGHDT and YNNKEL (reference sequence). The CDR3 is 16 amino acids. J gave up 4 bases and V 7 bases, and 13 bases lay outside the gene matches. The chain's CDR3 is CASTPGGSPLYNEQFF. As DNA, the CDR3 is TGTGCCAGCACCCCCGGGGGGTCCCCCTTATACAATGAGCAGTTCTTC.

This chain joins TRBV6-5 and TRBJ1-1; tentative D call: TRBD1 (6 bases). The CDR3 covers 15 residues. The ends were cut back, 6 bases at V and 0 bases at J, with 14 bases in the middle. Germline CDR1 and CDR2: MNHEY and SVGAGI. The CDR3 nucleotides read TGTGCCAGCAGCCTTTCGGGACACTTGAACACTGAAGCTTTCTTT. This codes for CASSLSGHLNTEAFF.

The chain recombines TRBV27 with TRBJ2-7; D gene unclear. This CDR3 spans 15 amino acids. The germline V gene has CDR1 MNHEY and CDR2 SMNVEV (reference sequence). V shed 0 bases and J shed 4 bases, with 13 bases lying between them. The CDR3 DNA is TGTGCCAGCAGTTTATCAGGGTTTGATGGATACGAGCAGTACTTC. This sequence encodes CASSLSGFDGYEQYF.

The gene calls are TRBV23-1 and TRBJ1-1; 7 nucleotides agree with TRBD1. TRBV23-1 is sorted into the ORF group, with uncertain function. The V segment lost 5 bases and the J segment 2 bases; nucleotides outside the gene matches: 2. This CDR3 has 13 residues. The CDR3 loop reads CASSGDSNTEAFF. The CDR3 DNA sequence: TGCGCCAGCAGTGGGGACAGCAACACTGAAGCTTTCTTT.

The rearrangement joins TRBV5-1 to TRBJ2-5, with 8 positions matching TRBD1. The CDR3 has 15 residues. Germline assignment: CDR1 SGHRS and CDR2 YFSETQ. V lost 4 bases to trimming and J lost 3 bases; unmatched junction nucleotides: 8. Written as DNA, the CDR3 is TGCGCCAGCAGCAGGCCGGGACAGGCAAAAGAGACCCAGTACTTC. Amino acids: CASSRPGQAKETQYF.

This clonotype was seen only once. This chain uses TRBV12-5 with TRBJ2-1; 7 bases agree with TRBD1. The trim removed 2 bases at V and 1 base at J, leaving 2 bases unmatched. The CDR3 contains 15 residues. Germline V gene lookup returns CDR1 LGHNT and CDR2 FRNRAP. DNA for the CDR3: TGTGCTAGTGGTTTGTCGGACAGGTCCTACAATGAGCAGTTCTTC. Encoded protein: CASGLSDRSYNEQFF.

A few counts support this clonotype. The genes are TRBV4-2 and TRBJ1-2, with TRBD1 as a possible D gene (5 bases). Deletions cut 1 base from V and 5 bases from J, with 14 bases between. The CDR3 loop spans 15 amino acids. Germline CDR1 LGHNA, CDR2 YNFKEQ. CDR3 in DNA: TGTGCCAGCAGCCAAGTGGGTCAGGGCAATTATGGCTACACCTTC. It specifies CASSQVGQGNYGYTF.

This clonotype was recorded once. V and J are TRBV20-1 and TRBJ2-7, with TRBD1 matching over 11 bases. There are 13 residues in the CDR3. Losses at the gene ends were 6 bases for V and 2 bases for J; bases not matched to a gene: 3. CDR1 is DFQATT, CDR2 SNEGSKA, per germline (reference sequence). CDR3 residues: CSALGQGAYEQYF. CDR3 nucleotide sequence: TGCAGTGCACTGGGACAGGGGGCCTACGAGCAGTACTTC.

J is TRBJ1-3 and V is TRBV7-9; D unclear. Germline CDR1 reads SEHNR; CDR2 reads FQNEAQ (reference sequence). V lost 8 bases to trimming and J lost 1 base, with 0 bases between them. The length of the CDR3 is 10 residues. Here the CDR3 reads CASSGNTIYF. Written as DNA, the CDR3 is TGTGCCAGCTCTGGAAACACCATATATTTT. Looking up the rest from reference TRBV7-9 and TRBJ1-3 gives the full variable domain: DTGVSQNPRHKITKRGQNVTFRCDPISEHNRLYWYRQTLGQGPEFLTYFQNEAQLEKSRLLSDRFSAERPKGSFSTLEIQRTEQGDSAMYLCASSGNTIYFGEGSWLTVV.

V is TRBV19 and J is TRBJ1-2; no reliable D call. This CDR3 has 11 amino acids. V lost 3 bases, J lost 1 base, and 0 bases lay in between. CDR1 LNHDA and CDR2 SQIVND come from the germline V gene (reference sequence). In DNA, the CDR3 is TGTGCCAGTAGTATTAACTATGGCTACACCTTC. It yields the protein CASSINYGYTF.

The chain employs TRBV12-5 and TRBJ2-5, with D possibly being TRBD2 (5 bases). The CDR3 has 13 residues. CDR1 and CDR2 from the germline V gene are LGHNT and FRNRAP. V lost 5 bases, J lost 1 base, and 8 bases lay in between. The CDR3 loop is CASGNGVQETQYF. The CDR3 DNA follows: TGTGCTAGTGGTAACGGGGTCCAAGAGACCCAGTACTTC. Combining the CDR3 with reference TRBV12-5 and TRBJ2-5 gives the whole variable domain DARVTQTPRHKVTEMGQEVTMRCQPILGHNTVFWYRQTMMQGLELLAYFRNRAPLDDSGMPKDRFSAEMPDATLATLKIQPSEPRDSAVYFCASGNGVQETQYFGPGTRLLVL.

This chain connects TRBV7-2 to TRBJ2-3; D uncertain. Germline V gene lookup returns CDR1 SGHTA and CDR2 FQGNSA. CDR3 length: 14 amino acids. Trimming took 2 bases from V and 1 from J, leaving 7 bases between them. The CDR3 DNA reads as TGTGCCAGCAGCTTACTAACCGGCACAGATACGCAGTATTTT. It yields the protein CASSLLTGTDTQYF.